This TCR beta chain was identified in a study of control samples from healthy donors and cancer patients. The CDR3 is 11 residues long. Germline assignment: CDR1 SGHNT and CDR2 YENEEA. V lost 8 bases and J lost 7, with 12 bases in between. Produced via immunoSEQ multiplex PCR; TCRdb's table is partial and in-frame only. The table lists around 93,000 clones, over 85% of them singletons. This clone has just a few counts. The rearrangement joins TRBV11-3 to TRBJ2-7; D is unclear. This clonotype was obtained from a human donor in good health. The donor label of this sample is uncertain. Material for sequencing was blood. The DNA for the CDR3 is TGTGCCAGCGGTAACAACGGAGAGCAGTACTTC. It encodes CASGNNGEQYF.